This T cell receptor (beta chain) comes out of a study of T cell responses to AZD1222 COVID-19 vaccine. This CDR3 comprises 13 residues. Trimming shortened V by 5 bases and J by 8 bases, and 15 bases separated the two germline ends. Produced via immunoSEQ multiplex PCR; TCRdb's table is partial and in-frame only. The sample includes just over 80,000 clones, 75% to 90% of them seen just once. This TCR was sampled from an adult in good health. The sequences come from peripheral blood, collected on day 0 of AZD1222 vaccination. The rearrangement joins TRBV12-3 or TRBV12-4 to TRBJ1-2, with D possibly TRBD1 on 6 matching bases. This chain's CDR3 is CASSDPQGQGYTF. The CDR3 DNA follows: TGTGCCAGCAGTGATCCTCAGGGGCAAGGCTACACCTTC.